The source of this T cell receptor (beta chain) is a study of blood T cell repertoires in COVID-19. The CDR3 totals 12 residues. Trimming removed 8 bases from V and 11 bases from J, with 19 bases in between. The germline V gene has CDR1 SQVTM and CDR2 ANQGSEA. Assay: immunoSEQ multiplex PCR; the TCRdb copy retains only in-frame clones and omits some. The table lists about 100,000 clones, 80% of them singletons. This chain joins TRBV29-1 and TRBJ1-5, with D perhaps TRBD1 (6 bases). Sequencing was done on a sample of peripheral blood. The clonotype originates from a woman between 65 and 79 years old with acute or convalescent COVID-19. CDR3 nucleotide sequence: TGCAGCTTTCTGAACAGGGAAGGATCCCAGCATTTT. The encoded protein is CSFLNREGSQHF.